A selection of T cell receptor beta chains follows, all from one sample in a study of blood T cells in healthy people across ages. TCRdb analysed the 5' RACE reads with MiXCR anew, one entry per CDR3 protein. The top ten clones hold 3.7% of a sample with around 820,000 distinct CDR3 sequences, about 25% of them seen once. This same sample was also taken into another study, of T cells of mothers and their children.

The specimen was blood. The receptor set was obtained from a boy between 10 and 17 years old in good health. CDR3s include the opening cysteine and the closing phenylalanine or tryptophan. Fields, in order: V gene, CDR3 length, clone size, D gene, J gene, CDR3 DNA, CDR3 protein. The D gene is left open where the match is weak. Only some rows state a clone size, as once, few, many or a class for expanded clones.

TRBV10-3	13	.	.	TRBJ2-5	TGTGCCACCTGGTGGGGGAGGCGAGAGACCCAGTACTTC	CATWWGRRETQYF
TRBV18	13	.	TRBD2	TRBJ2-1	TGTGCCAGCTCCACCGGGACTAACAATGAGCAGTTCTTC	CASSTGTNNEQFF
TRBV5-1	16	.	.	TRBJ2-3	TGCGCCAGCAGCTTCGACCGTAGCGGAAGCACAGATACGCAGTATTTT	CASSFDRSGSTDTQYF
TRBV4-1	18	.	TRBD1	TRBJ1-1	TGCGCCAGCAGCCAAGTCGTAGGGGGCTACTTTCGGGAGACTGAAGCTTTCTTT	CASSQVVGGYFRETEAFF
TRBV4-1	16	.	.	TRBJ1-3	TGCGCCAGCAGCCAAGTAGCAGCGAAGACTGGAAACACCATATATTTT	CASSQVAAKTGNTIYF
TRBV7-2	16	few	TRBD2	TRBJ2-5	TGTGCCAGCAGCCCCCCTAGACTAGCGGGCGGGGAGACCCAGTACTTC	CASSPPRLAGGETQYF
TRBV14	15	.	.	TRBJ1-2	TGTGCCAGCAGCCAAGTAAAAGGGAGGGACTATGGCTACACCTTC	CASSQVKGRDYGYTF
TRBV5-6	15	.	TRBD1	TRBJ2-7	TGTGCCAGCAGCCCGGAACAGGGGTTCCCCTACGAGCAGTACTTC	CASSPEQGFPYEQYF
TRBV29-1	14	.	.	TRBJ1-1	TGCAGCGTTGAGAGACAGGAGATGAGCACTGAAGCTTTCTTT	CSVERQEMSTEAFF
TRBV29-1	17	.	TRBD2	TRBJ2-6	TGCAGCGAACAAAAACTAGCGGGAGGCAGTGGGGCCAACGTCCTGACTTTC	CSEQKLAGGSGANVLTF
TRBV6-5	15	few	TRBD1	TRBJ1-4	TGTGCCAGCAGTTCAGGGGGTGCGGCTAATGAAAAACTGTTTTTT	CASSSGGAANEKLFF
TRBV19	13	few	.	TRBJ1-1	TGTGCCAGCTGCGATCATCCGGGACTTGAAGCTTTCTTT	CASCDHPGLEAFF
TRBV6-5	13	.	.	TRBJ2-1	TGTGCCAGCAGTTACGGAGGGCTCAATGAGCAGTTCTTC	CASSYGGLNEQFF
TRBV4-3	17	.	.	TRBJ2-3	TGCGCCAGCAGCCAAGATTTCGGAGGCCCTACCACAGATACGCAGTATTTT	CASSQDFGGPTTDTQYF
TRBV9	15	.	.	TRBJ1-1	TGTGCCAGCAGCGTAGCTACCAGGGGGAACACTGAAGCTTTCTTT	CASSVATRGNTEAFF
TRBV2	16	.	TRBD1	TRBJ2-1	TGTGCCAGCAGATCCCGCGGGACAGGAAATTACAATGAGCAGTTCTTC	CASRSRGTGNYNEQFF
TRBV5-8	14	few	.	TRBJ2-4	TGTGCCAGCAGCTTGGGGATGGCTATGGACATTCAGTACTTC	CASSLGMAMDIQYF
TRBV28	13	few	.	TRBJ2-5	TGTGCCAGCAGCTTGTCGGAGGTGGAGACCCAGTACTTC	CASSLSEVETQYF
TRBV15	13	.	.	TRBJ2-3	TGTGCCACCAGTGAAGATAGCACAGATACGCAGTATTTT	CATSEDSTDTQYF
TRBV20-1	15	few	TRBD1	TRBJ1-6	TGCAGTGCTGTCTTTGGGACAGGCGAGACTTCACCCCTCCACTTT	CSAVFGTGETSPLHF
TRBV4-2	17	few	.	TRBJ2-3	TGTGCCAGCAGGCAGAGCCCAGGGAATGTCATCACAGATACGCAGTATTTT	CASRQSPGNVITDTQYF
TRBV6-1	17	.	TRBD1	TRBJ2-3	TGTGCCAGCAGTAAACCTCGACAGGGGGCCAGCACAGATACGCAGTATTTT	CASSKPRQGASTDTQYF
TRBV29-1	12	few	.	TRBJ1-2	TGCAGCGTTGCCTCGGATTACTATGGCTACACCTTC	CSVASDYYGYTF
TRBV7-6	19	few	TRBD2	TRBJ2-5	TGTGCCAGCAGCCTATCAGGGAAGTCTAGCGGTTATTTGGGAGAGACCCAGTACTTC	CASSLSGKSSGYLGETQYF
TRBV10-3	14	few	.	TRBJ1-1	TGTGCCATCAGTGGACAGAACATGAACACTGAAGCTTTCTTT	CAISGQNMNTEAFF
TRBV28	16	few	TRBD1	TRBJ1-4	TGTGCCAGCAGTCCCGGGACAGAGGTGTATGGTGAAAAACTGTTTTTT	CASSPGTEVYGEKLFF
TRBV7-9	15	few	TRBD2	TRBJ2-7	TGTGCCAGCAGTTCCACACTAGCGGGAGACTACGAGCAGTACTTC	CASSSTLAGDYEQYF
TRBV29-1	14	few	TRBD2	TRBJ2-1	TGCAGCGTTGCGACTAGCTGGAGCACAAATGAGCAGTTCTTC	CSVATSWSTNEQFF
TRBV7-2	14	few	.	TRBJ2-1	TGTGCCAGCAGCTTCGGACTCGGGGCCAATGAGCAGTTCTTC	CASSFGLGANEQFF
TRBV12-3/TRBV12-4	14	.	.	TRBJ1-4	TGTGCCAGCGCCGACCGACGCTTAGGAGAAAAACTGTTTTTT	CASADRRLGEKLFF
TRBV5-6	16	.	.	TRBJ2-7	TGTGCCAGCAGCGGGAAGACAGGTCCATCAGCCTACGAGCAGTACTTC	CASSGKTGPSAYEQYF
TRBV5-1	18	few	TRBD1	TRBJ2-1	TGCGCCAGCAGCTTGTACTATACGGGACAGGGAGGTTACAATGAGCAGTTCTTC	CASSLYYTGQGGYNEQFF
TRBV15	15	.	TRBD1	TRBJ2-1	TGTGCCACCAGCAGAGACAGGGGGCTCTACAATGAGCAGTTCTTC	CATSRDRGLYNEQFF
TRBV4-3	14	few	.	TRBJ2-2	TGCGCCAGCAGCCAAGATCGGCTTGGCGGGGAGCTGTTTTTT	CASSQDRLGGELFF
TRBV29-1	14	few	.	TRBJ1-4	TGCAGCGTTGAGACAGAGAAACCTCATGAAAAACTGTTTTTT	CSVETEKPHEKLFF
TRBV10-3	14	.	.	TRBJ2-1	TGTGCCATCAGTGAGGTTGCGGGGTCTAGTGAGCAGTTCTTC	CAISEVAGSSEQFF
TRBV7-9	15	few	TRBD2	TRBJ2-1	TGTGCCAGCAGCCCGAGCGGGAGGGCCTTCAATGAGCAGTTCTTC	CASSPSGRAFNEQFF
TRBV20-1	12	few	.	TRBJ1-5	TGCAGTCTAGGGGGGTCGGGACAGCCCCAGCATTTT	CSLGGSGQPQHF
TRBV28	15	few	TRBD2	TRBJ2-7	TGTGCCAGCAGTTACGGGGGGTCCCGCCTTTACGAGCAGTACTTC	CASSYGGSRLYEQYF
TRBV2	11	.	.	TRBJ1-1	TGTGCCAACACACGGAGGACTGAAGCTTTCTTT	CANTRRTEAFF
TRBV12-3/TRBV12-4	14	.	TRBD1	TRBJ2-5	TGTGCCAGCACCGATACCGGGACAGGGGAGACCCAGTACTTC	CASTDTGTGETQYF
TRBV29-1	12	few	.	TRBJ1-2	TGCAGCGTGGACGGGACGGTCGTAGGCTACACCTTC	CSVDGTVVGYTF
TRBV29-1	16	.	TRBD2	TRBJ2-4	TGCAGCGTTGAAGACGTAGCGGCTAGCGGGAGAGACATTCAGTACTTC	CSVEDVAASGRDIQYF
TRBV4-2	13	few	.	TRBJ1-2	TGTGCCAGCAGCCAAGATCAAGACTATGGCTACACCTTC	CASSQDQDYGYTF
TRBV29-1	14	.	TRBD2	TRBJ2-1	TGCAGCGTTGTAGCGGGAGGAACTTACAATGAGCAGTTCTTC	CSVVAGGTYNEQFF
TRBV21-1	14	few	.	TRBJ2-5	TGTGCCAGCAGCACTATAAACGTGAGGGAGACCCAGTACTTC	CASSTINVRETQYF
TRBV27	13	few	.	TRBJ1-2	TGTGCCAGCAGTTCGACAGGTCGGAGAGGCTACACCTTC	CASSSTGRRGYTF
TRBV29-1	14	few	.	TRBJ2-7	TGCAGCGTTGAAGATTCGGGGAGCTCCTACGAGCAGTACTTC	CSVEDSGSSYEQYF
TRBV18	14	many	.	TRBJ2-5	TGTGCCAGCTCACCAGTCAGTCCCCAAGAGACCCAGTACTTC	CASSPVSPQETQYF
TRBV25-1	16	.	TRBD1	TRBJ1-3	TGTGCCAGCAGTGAAACCCCGGACAGGGTGGGAAACACCATATATTTT	CASSETPDRVGNTIYF
TRBV7-3	16	few	TRBD2	TRBJ2-5	TGTGCCAGCAGCCCCGGTACTAGCGGAGCTCAAGAGACCCAGTACTTC	CASSPGTSGAQETQYF
TRBV21-1	13	.	.	TRBJ1-1	TGTGCCAGCTTAGGTGAGAAGGAAACTGAAGCTTTCTTT	CASLGEKETEAFF
TRBV5-1	14	.	.	TRBJ1-4	TGCGCCAGCAGCTTGGGTCGTGAGGGTGAAAAACTGTTTTTT	CASSLGREGEKLFF
TRBV12-3/TRBV12-4	18	many	.	TRBJ2-6	TGTGCCAGCATCTTCGACAGTTACCTTACATCTGGGGCCAACGTCCTGACTTTC	CASIFDSYLTSGANVLTF
TRBV6-5	13	.	.	TRBJ1-5	TGTGCCAGCAGTAAACAGGGTTATCAGCCCCAGCATTTT	CASSKQGYQPQHF
TRBV6-1	17	once	TRBD2	TRBJ2-1	TGTGCCAGCAGTGGCCCGGGCGGGAGGGCCCCATACAATGAGCAGTTCTTC	CASSGPGGRAPYNEQFF
TRBV6-2/TRBV6-3	15	.	.	TRBJ1-1	TGTGCCAGCATAGACACCTTCGCAGAGAACACTGAAGCTTTCTTT	CASIDTFAENTEAFF
TRBV7-9	14	.	.	TRBJ1-4	TGTGCCAGCAGCTTAGCGGACGGTAATGAAAAACTGTTTTTT	CASSLADGNEKLFF
TRBV29-1	15	.	.	TRBJ2-4	TGCAACTCCCAGGGGCGGGAGCGGGCCAAAAACATTCAGTACTTC	CNSQGRERAKNIQYF